The sequence of this T cell receptor beta chain was determined in a study of blood T cell repertoires in COVID-19. Measured with immunoSEQ multiplex PCR; TCRdb has only the in-frame clones, and not every one. The sample lists more than 300,000 clones, nearly 90% occurring once. Germline values: CDR1 LNHDA, CDR2 SQIVND (reference sequence). Trimming stripped 3 bases from V and 0 bases from J, with 9 bases between. This CDR3 is built from 15 residues. The rearrangement joins TRBV19 to TRBJ2-1, with unresolved D. The source is a woman aged 30 to 39 who had recovered from COVID-19. Sample: PBMCs or T cells enriched from blood (not recorded which). CDR3 sequence: CASSMVTGSYNEQFF. DNA for the CDR3: TGTGCCAGTAGTATGGTCACCGGCTCCTACAATGAGCAGTTCTTC.